A selection of T cell receptor beta chains follows, all from one sample in a study of CD8+CD57+ T cells in acquired aplastic anemia. TCRdb fed the reads into MiXCR, producing one record per CDR3 protein. The table records fewer than 200,000 distinct CDR3 sequences, 70% to 75% of them present only once. Sequenced material: sorted CD4+, CD8+, or CD8+CD57+ T cells (not recorded which) from PBMCs. These receptors came from a human donor with aplastic anemia. Both conserved end residues are part of each CDR3. Fields, in order: V gene, D gene, J gene, clone size, CDR3 protein, CDR3 DNA. D genes are given only for firm matches. Clone size is shown for a subset of rows, as once, few, many or a class of expanded clone.

v_gene: TRBV9; d_gene: TRBD1; j_gene: TRBJ2-2; abundance: .; CDR3aa: CASSLGQGPRRTGELFF; CDR3nt: TGTGCCAGCAGCCTGGGACAGGGGCCCCGTCGGACCGGGGAGCTGTTTTTT
v_gene: TRBV24-1; d_gene: .; j_gene: TRBJ1-5; abundance: few; CDR3aa: CATSDAGANQPQHF; CDR3nt: TGTGCCACCAGTGACGCAGGGGCCAATCAGCCCCAGCATTTT
v_gene: TRBV19; d_gene: TRBD1; j_gene: TRBJ2-5; abundance: many; CDR3aa: CASSTFIRTGLQETQYF; CDR3nt: TGTGCCAGTAGTACATTCATTCGGACAGGTCTACAAGAGACCCAGTACTTC
v_gene: TRBV20-1; d_gene: TRBD1; j_gene: TRBJ1-6; abundance: .; CDR3aa: CSARFRGAGNNSPLHF; CDR3nt: TGCAGTGCTAGATTCAGGGGGGCGGGTAATAATTCACCCCTCCACTTT
v_gene: TRBV20-1; d_gene: TRBD2; j_gene: TRBJ2-1; abundance: .; CDR3aa: CSAKTLAGVYYNEQFF; CDR3nt: TGCAGTGCAAAGACACTAGCGGGAGTTTACTACAATGAGCAGTTCTTC
v_gene: TRBV10-3; d_gene: .; j_gene: TRBJ1-6; abundance: .; CDR3aa: CAISESGGYSSYNSPLHF; CDR3nt: TGTGCCATCAGTGAGTCGGGCGGCTATAGCTCCTATAATTCACCCCTCCACTTT
v_gene: TRBV12-3/TRBV12-4; d_gene: .; j_gene: TRBJ2-7; abundance: few; CDR3aa: CASSLSSGGGSSYEQYF; CDR3nt: TGTGCCAGCAGCTTATCCTCGGGGGGCGGCTCCTCCTACGAGCAGTACTTC
v_gene: TRBV30; d_gene: .; j_gene: TRBJ2-1; abundance: .; CDR3aa: CAWGILSYNEQFF; CDR3nt: TGTGCCTGGGGGATACTATCCTACAATGAGCAGTTCTTC
v_gene: TRBV7-2; d_gene: .; j_gene: TRBJ2-1; abundance: .; CDR3aa: CASSLAGPHNEQFF; CDR3nt: TGTGCCAGCAGCTTAGCGGGCCCCCACAATGAGCAGTTCTTC
v_gene: TRBV5-4; d_gene: .; j_gene: TRBJ2-5; abundance: .; CDR3aa: CASSLPPQETQYF; CDR3nt: TGTGCCAGCAGCCTACCCCCCCAAGAGACCCAGTACTTC
v_gene: TRBV7-9; d_gene: .; j_gene: TRBJ2-5; abundance: once; CDR3aa: CASSLDLATQYF; CDR3nt: TGTGCCAGCAGCTTAGATCTTGCGACCCAGTACTTC
v_gene: TRBV29-1; d_gene: TRBD1; j_gene: TRBJ1-3; abundance: few; CDR3aa: CSVGLDREGGNTIYF; CDR3nt: TGCAGCGTGGGGCTTGACAGGGAAGGTGGAAACACCATATATTTT
v_gene: TRBV24-1; d_gene: .; j_gene: TRBJ2-7; abundance: .; CDR3aa: CATSHRYEQYF; CDR3nt: TGTGCCACCAGTCACCGCTACGAGCAGTACTTC
v_gene: TRBV2; d_gene: TRBD2; j_gene: TRBJ2-1; abundance: .; CDR3aa: CALAEAYNEQFF; CDR3nt: TGTGCTCTAGCGGAAGCATACAATGAGCAGTTCTTC
v_gene: TRBV29-1; d_gene: .; j_gene: TRBJ2-1; abundance: .; CDR3aa: CSGRDLYNEQFF; CDR3nt: TGCAGCGGCCGGGACCTCTACAATGAGCAGTTCTTC
v_gene: TRBV5-6; d_gene: TRBD2; j_gene: TRBJ2-7; abundance: .; CDR3aa: CASSLWTSGYYEQYF; CDR3nt: TGTGCCAGCAGCTTGTGGACTAGCGGATACTACGAGCAGTACTTC
v_gene: TRBV5-1; d_gene: TRBD1; j_gene: TRBJ2-2; abundance: .; CDR3aa: CASSFGQGAAGELFF; CDR3nt: TGCGCCAGCAGCTTCGGACAGGGGGCAGCCGGGGAGCTGTTTTTT
v_gene: TRBV15; d_gene: TRBD2; j_gene: TRBJ2-7; abundance: .; CDR3aa: CATRRGGGPNAQYF; CDR3nt: TGTGCCACCAGGCGGGGGGGAGGGCCAAACGCGCAGTACTTC
v_gene: TRBV2; d_gene: TRBD1; j_gene: TRBJ2-7; abundance: .; CDR3aa: CASRPGQGLISYEQYF; CDR3nt: TGTGCCAGCAGGCCCGGACAGGGCCTCATTTCCTACGAGCAGTACTTC
v_gene: TRBV24-1; d_gene: TRBD1; j_gene: TRBJ2-5; abundance: once; CDR3aa: CATSDLGGTGMVETQYF; CDR3nt: TGTGCCACCAGTGATCTCGGGGGGACAGGGATGGTGGAGACCCAGTACTTC
v_gene: TRBV29-1; d_gene: .; j_gene: TRBJ2-6; abundance: .; CDR3aa: CSVETDSPRGANVLTF; CDR3nt: TGCAGCGTTGAGACGGACTCCCCGAGGGGGGCCAACGTCCTGACTTTC
v_gene: TRBV25-1; d_gene: TRBD2; j_gene: TRBJ2-1; abundance: .; CDR3aa: CASSDSSGSSCNEQFF; CDR3nt: TGTGCCAGCAGTGATTCTAGCGGGAGCTCCTGCAATGAGCAGTTTTTC
v_gene: TRBV20-1; d_gene: TRBD1; j_gene: TRBJ2-5; abundance: .; CDR3aa: CSADRVGQETQYF; CDR3nt: TGCAGCGCCGACAGGGTGGGCCAAGAGACCCAGTACTTC
v_gene: TRBV5-5; d_gene: .; j_gene: TRBJ1-1; abundance: .; CDR3aa: CASSQVTSNTEAFF; CDR3nt: TGTGCCAGCAGCCAAGTTACGAGTAACACTGAAGCTTTCTTT
v_gene: TRBV6-4; d_gene: .; j_gene: TRBJ2-3; abundance: .; CDR3aa: CASSDSEGRYNEQYF; CDR3nt: TGTGCCAGCAGTGACTCAGAAGGCAGATACAATGAGCAGTATTTT
v_gene: TRBV10-2; d_gene: TRBD2; j_gene: TRBJ2-1; abundance: .; CDR3aa: CASRGLESGEQFF; CDR3nt: TGCGCCAGCAGGGGACTAGAATCTGGGGAGCAGTTCTTC
v_gene: TRBV7-2; d_gene: .; j_gene: TRBJ1-5; abundance: .; CDR3aa: CASSSSGGNQPQHF; CDR3nt: TGTGCCAGCAGCTCATCAGGAGGTAATCAGCCCCAGCATTTT
v_gene: TRBV20-1; d_gene: .; j_gene: TRBJ2-7; abundance: .; CDR3aa: CSPKGQLSYEQYF; CDR3nt: TGCAGTCCCAAAGGGCAGCTTTCCTACGAGCAGTACTTC
v_gene: TRBV5-1; d_gene: TRBD1; j_gene: TRBJ2-7; abundance: few; CDR3aa: CASSLWKPFRDRGYYEQYF; CDR3nt: TGCGCCAGCAGCTTGTGGAAACCGTTTAGGGACAGAGGATACTACGAGCAGTACTTC
v_gene: TRBV20-1; d_gene: .; j_gene: TRBJ2-3; abundance: .; CDR3aa: CSARLRRTRQGDTQYF; CDR3nt: TGCAGTGCTAGATTACGCCGGACTAGACAGGGAGATACGCAGTATTTT
v_gene: TRBV19; d_gene: .; j_gene: TRBJ2-7; abundance: .; CDR3aa: CASSPGVFEQYF; CDR3nt: TGTGCCAGCAGCCCGGGGGTCTTTGAGCAGTACTTC
v_gene: TRBV19; d_gene: .; j_gene: TRBJ2-4; abundance: .; CDR3aa: CASSINAGLAKNIQYF; CDR3nt: TGTGCCAGTAGTATAAACGCAGGACTAGCCAAAAACATTCAGTACTTC
v_gene: TRBV20-1; d_gene: .; j_gene: TRBJ2-1; abundance: .; CDR3aa: CSAPKVGGTYNEQFF; CDR3nt: TGCAGTGCTCCCAAGGTTGGCGGTACGTACAATGAGCAGTTCTTC
v_gene: TRBV7-2; d_gene: .; j_gene: TRBJ2-5; abundance: .; CDR3aa: CASLNLEGRQETQYF; CDR3nt: TGCGCCAGCCTGAACTTAGAGGGGAGGCAAGAGACCCAGTACTTC
v_gene: TRBV20-1; d_gene: .; j_gene: TRBJ2-5; abundance: .; CDR3aa: CSLKDHNDGGTQYF; CDR3nt: TGCAGCCTTAAAGACCACAACGATGGGGGGACCCAGTACTTC
v_gene: TRBV10-3; d_gene: TRBD2; j_gene: TRBJ2-7; abundance: .; CDR3aa: CAISGRETSGGYEQYF; CDR3nt: TGTGCCATCAGTGGACGGGAGACTAGCGGGGGATACGAGCAGTACTTC
v_gene: TRBV19; d_gene: TRBD2; j_gene: TRBJ2-1; abundance: .; CDR3aa: CASSTEPGLAFF; CDR3nt: TGTGCCAGTAGTACGGAACCGGGACTAGCTTTCTTC
v_gene: TRBV7-9; d_gene: TRBD1; j_gene: TRBJ1-1; abundance: .; CDR3aa: CASSFRTGDNTEAFF; CDR3nt: TGTGCCAGCAGCTTTCGGACAGGGGACAACACTGAAGCTTTCTTT
v_gene: TRBV19; d_gene: .; j_gene: TRBJ1-1; abundance: .; CDR3aa: CASSIDQTMNTEAFF; CDR3nt: TGTGCCAGTAGTATAGACCAGACAATGAACACTGAAGCTTTCTTT
v_gene: TRBV10-3; d_gene: .; j_gene: TRBJ1-1; abundance: .; CDR3aa: CAISDPGDVSTEAFF; CDR3nt: TGTGCCATCAGTGACCCGGGAGACGTTAGCACTGAAGCTTTCTTT
v_gene: TRBV10-2; d_gene: TRBD1; j_gene: TRBJ2-7; abundance: few; CDR3aa: CASSVRQGSYEQYF; CDR3nt: TGCGCCAGCAGTGTCAGACAGGGGTCCTACGAGCAGTACTTC
v_gene: TRBV7-3; d_gene: .; j_gene: TRBJ2-1; abundance: .; CDR3aa: CASSLEPSSYNEQFF; CDR3nt: TGTGCCAGCAGCTTAGAGCCCAGCTCCTACAATGAGCAGTTCTTC
v_gene: TRBV15; d_gene: .; j_gene: TRBJ1-2; abundance: .; CDR3aa: CATSRTSTERLMYGYTF; CDR3nt: TGTGCCACCAGCCGGACCTCCACGGAACGTTTAATGTATGGCTACACCTTC
v_gene: TRBV19; d_gene: TRBD1; j_gene: TRBJ1-1; abundance: .; CDR3aa: CASTLTTGPNTEAFF; CDR3nt: TGTGCCAGTACCCTGACGACAGGGCCGAACACTGAAGCTTTCTTT
v_gene: TRBV7-9; d_gene: TRBD1; j_gene: TRBJ2-6; abundance: once; CDR3aa: CASSLQGAAGANVLTF; CDR3nt: TGTGCCAGCAGCTTACAGGGGGCGGCCGGGGCCAACGTCCTGACTTTC
v_gene: TRBV15; d_gene: .; j_gene: TRBJ2-7; abundance: .; CDR3aa: CATSPARGIYEQYF; CDR3nt: TGTGCCACCAGTCCTGCCCGGGGAATCTACGAGCAGTACTTC
v_gene: TRBV7-2; d_gene: TRBD2; j_gene: TRBJ2-5; abundance: .; CDR3aa: CASSLLAGGETQYF; CDR3nt: TGTGCCAGCAGCTTATTGGCGGGAGGGGAGACCCAGTACTTC
v_gene: TRBV7-3; d_gene: .; j_gene: TRBJ2-1; abundance: few; CDR3aa: CASSTQTSYNEQFF; CDR3nt: TGTGCCAGCAGCACCCAGACCTCCTACAATGAGCAGTTCTTC
v_gene: TRBV10-3; d_gene: TRBD1; j_gene: TRBJ1-2; abundance: few; CDR3aa: CAISDRRQGPYGYTF; CDR3nt: TGTGCCATCAGTGACCGCCGACAGGGTCCCTATGGCTACACCTTC
v_gene: TRBV25-1; d_gene: .; j_gene: TRBJ1-2; abundance: .; CDR3aa: CASSAPRAGGRRYGYTF; CDR3nt: TGTGCCAGCAGTGCTCCTCGGGCGGGGGGGCGAAGGTATGGCTACACCTTC